A selection of T cell receptor beta chains follows, all from one sample in a study of blood T cell repertoires in COVID-19. Here immunoSEQ multiplex PCR was the method, and the copy in TCRdb shows in-frame clones only, minus some. The sample yields some 120,000 clones, around 87% seen once. The specimen was peripheral blood. These receptors came from a woman aged 55-69 years with acute or convalescent COVID-19. CDR3s include the opening cysteine and the closing phenylalanine or tryptophan. The order of the fields is J gene, D gene, clone size, CDR3 length, V gene, CDR3 DNA, CDR3 protein. A D gene is named only where the DNA matches it firmly. Clone sizes are given selectively: once, few, many, or a class where the clone is expanded.

>TRBJ2-1|TRBD2|NA|18|TRBV11-2
TGTGCCAGCAGCTTAGAATGGGTTGGGGGGAGGGCCGGGAATGAGCAGTTCTTC
CASSLEWVGGRAGNEQFF
>TRBJ2-1|NA|few|15|TRBV29-1
TGCAGCGTTGTCGGGGGAGCCCTCGGTTTTAATGAGCAGTTCTTC
CSVVGGALGFNEQFF
>TRBJ1-2|TRBD1|NA|11|TRBV11-3
TGTGCCAGCGGCGACAGGGCGGGCTACACCTTC
CASGDRAGYTF
>TRBJ2-1|NA|NA|17|TRBV5-5
TGTGCCAGCAGCTTGGGAGCCTGGACAGCCTCGAGCAATGAGCAGTTCTTC
CASSLGAWTASSNEQFF
>TRBJ1-5|NA|NA|16|TRBV24-1
TGTGCCACCAGTGATAATTACCGGAAGGGGAATCAGCCCCAGCATTTT
CATSDNYRKGNQPQHF
>TRBJ2-7|TRBD2|few|16|TRBV7-8
TGTGCCAGCAGCCCAGCCTCCAGGACTAGCGGGACTGAGCAGTACTTC
CASSPASRTSGTEQYF
>TRBJ1-1|TRBD1|NA|13|TRBV29-1
TGCAGCGTTAATGACAGGGGGCACACTGAAGCTTTCTTT
CSVNDRGHTEAFF
>TRBJ1-2|TRBD1|NA|13|TRBV7-3
TGTGCCAGCAGCCCGACAGGGAACTATGGCTACACCTTC
CASSPTGNYGYTF
>TRBJ2-5|NA|NA|10|TRBV2
TGTGCCAGTAGCTTTAATGACCAGTACTTC
CASSFNDQYF
>TRBJ1-3|NA|NA|16|TRBV18
TGTGCCAGCTCACCAACCCAGGGAAGTAATGGAAACACCATATATTTT
CASSPTQGSNGNTIYF
>TRBJ2-4|TRBD1|NA|16|TRBV9
TGTGCCAGCAGCGCCGGACAGGGGGTTGGTAAAAACATTCAGTACTTC
CASSAGQGVGKNIQYF
>TRBJ2-3|NA|NA|14|TRBV7-3
TGTGCCAGCAGCTTAAACAGTAACACAGATACGCAGTATTTT
CASSLNSNTDTQYF
>TRBJ2-3|TRBD2|NA|15|TRBV9
TGTGCCAGCAGCGTAGAAACGGGAGGGCCAGATACGCAGTATTTT
CASSVETGGPDTQYF
>TRBJ2-7|NA|once|11|TRBV10-3
TGTGCCATCAGTTCTAACTACGAGCAGTACTTC
CAISSNYEQYF
>TRBJ2-2|TRBD2|NA|16|TRBV3-1/TRBV3-2
TGTGCCAGCAGCTCACCAGCGGGGTCGAACACCGGGGAGCTGTTTTTT
CASSSPAGSNTGELFF
>TRBJ2-5|TRBD2|NA|13|TRBV30
TGTGCCTGGAGTGTTCTGGGGGGGGAGACCCAGTACTTC
CAWSVLGGETQYF
>TRBJ2-1|TRBD2|NA|15|TRBV3-1/TRBV3-2
TGTGCCAGCAGGCTAGCGGGGGGTTCCTACAATGAGCAGTTCTTC
CASRLAGGSYNEQFF
>TRBJ1-1|NA|NA|12|TRBV19
TGTGCCAGTAGTATGCGGAACACTGAAGCTTTCTTT
CASSMRNTEAFF
>TRBJ1-5|NA|few|14|TRBV27
TGTGCCAGCAGTCCATGGAGGGTAGGGCAGCCCCAGCATTTT
CASSPWRVGQPQHF
>TRBJ2-3|NA|NA|14|TRBV6-5
TGTGCCAGCACCCAAGGGGTGGGGTGGGATACGCAGTATTTT
CASTQGVGWDTQYF